A selection of T cell receptor beta chains follows, all from one sample in a study of T cells in Graves' hyperthyroidism and ophthalmopathy. TCRdb passed the multiplex PCR reads through MiXCR, listing each CDR3 protein once. The profile covers hundreds of thousands of distinct CDR3 sequences, with roughly 14% appearing a single time and 5% to 7% taken by the ten largest. The sequenced sample consisted of blood. The receptors derive from a woman in her 30s with Graves' hyperthyroidism that later progressed to Graves' ophthalmopathy. Both conserved end residues are part of each CDR3. Fields, in order: J gene, V gene, clone size, D gene, CDR3 protein, CDR3 DNA. A D gene is named only where the DNA matches it firmly. Clone size is stated in some rows and not others, as once, few, many or a class when expanded.

>TRBJ1-2|TRBV11-3|many|TRBD1
CASSPRQGLDYGYTF
TGTGCCAGCAGCCCACGACAGGGACTGGACTATGGCTACACCTTC
>TRBJ2-1|TRBV5-1|NA|TRBD1
CASSLGGPTGGHYNEQFF
TGCGCCAGCAGCTTGGGGGGCCCGACAGGGGGCCACTACAATGAGCAGTTCTTC
>TRBJ2-3|TRBV20-1|few|NA
CSARLPSTDTQYF
TGCAGTGCTAGGCTTCCCTCCACAGATACGCAGTATTTT
>TRBJ2-5|TRBV18|many|TRBD2
CASSPGLAEETQYF
TGTGCCAGCTCACCGGGACTAGCGGAAGAGACCCAGTACTTC
>TRBJ2-3|TRBV6-1|many|TRBD2
CASSYTALREDTDTQYF
TGTGCCAGCAGTTACACGGCCTTGCGGGAGGACACAGATACGCAGTATTTT
>TRBJ2-7|TRBV25-1|many|TRBD2
CASGPLDGRSYEQYF
TGTGCCAGCGGACCGCTGGACGGGAGGTCCTACGAGCAGTACTTC
>TRBJ1-4|TRBV11-3|many|NA
CASSPGGARATNEKLFF
TGTGCCAGCAGCCCCGGCGGGGCCAGAGCAACTAATGAAAAACTGTTTTTT
>TRBJ2-2|TRBV11-3|many|NA
CASSSIHGGELFF
TGTGCCAGCAGCTCGATCCATGGCGGGGAGCTGTTTTTT
>TRBJ1-2|TRBV12-5|many|NA
CASGPSGVPHGYTF
TGTGCTAGTGGCCCTAGTGGGGTCCCCCATGGCTACACCTTC
>TRBJ1-3|TRBV6-1|many|NA
CASRDAYRASGNTIYF
TGTGCCAGCAGGGACGCCTACAGGGCCTCTGGAAACACCATATATTTT
>TRBJ1-5|TRBV27|NA|NA
CASSESDGLNQPQHF
TGTGCCAGCAGTGAGTCGGACGGCCTCAATCAGCCCCAGCATTTT
>TRBJ1-5|TRBV25-1|NA|TRBD1
CASLGQGGDQPQHF
TGTGCCAGCCTAGGACAGGGGGGGGATCAGCCCCAGCATTTT
>TRBJ2-5|TRBV20-1|NA|TRBD2
CSASGREQETQYF
TGCAGTGCTAGCGGGAGGGAACAAGAGACCCAGTACTTC
>TRBJ2-1|TRBV19|many|NA
CASSPLTVNNEQFF
TGTGCCAGTAGTCCCCTGACAGTGAACAATGAGCAGTTCTTC
>TRBJ1-1|TRBV10-2|few|TRBD1
CASSPGTARLEAFF
TGCGCCAGCAGCCCCGGGACAGCCCGTTTGGAAGCTTTCTTT
>TRBJ1-1|TRBV6-1|many|NA
CASSDSNFKAFF
TGTGCCAGCAGTGACAGCAATTTCAAAGCTTTCTTT
>TRBJ2-5|TRBV20-1|many|NA
CSARDRQLYQETQYF
TGCAGTGCTAGAGACCGCCAGCTGTACCAAGAGACCCAGTACTTC
>TRBJ1-4|TRBV24-1|many|TRBD1
CATSDNTGEGEKLFF
TGTGCCACCAGTGATAACACAGGGGAAGGAGAAAAACTGTTTTTT
>TRBJ1-2|TRBV7-2|many|TRBD1
CASSTYLEQGGNGYTF
TGTGCCAGCAGCACTTATCTCGAACAGGGGGGGAATGGCTACACCTTC
>TRBJ2-3|TRBV7-2|many|TRBD1
CASSAQGATDTQYF
TGTGCCAGCAGTGCACAGGGGGCTACAGATACGCAGTATTTT
>TRBJ2-1|TRBV7-3|many|NA
CASSSPPPGEQFF
TGTGCCAGCAGCTCGCCACCTCCAGGAGAGCAGTTCTTC
>TRBJ2-6|TRBV7-3|few|NA
CASSRGGSSGANVLTF
TGTGCCAGCAGCCGAGGGGGGAGCTCTGGGGCCAACGTCCTGACTTTC
>TRBJ1-1|TRBV7-2|many|NA
CASSLNRGADTEAFF
TGTGCCAGCAGCTTAAACAGAGGGGCTGACACTGAAGCTTTCTTT
>TRBJ1-4|TRBV30|NA|NA
CAWRLIPNEKLFF
TGTGCCTGGAGACTGATACCAAATGAAAAACTGTTTTTT
>TRBJ1-4|TRBV6-1|many|NA
CASSEGQLNEKLFF
TGTGCCAGCAGTGAAGGGCAGTTAAATGAAAAACTGTTTTTT
>TRBJ1-2|TRBV6-2/TRBV6-3|few|NA
CASRSPSDYGYTF
TGTGCCAGCAGATCTCCCTCCGACTATGGCTACACCTTC
>TRBJ2-1|TRBV6-1|NA|TRBD2
CASSEALPAGGPYNEQFF
TGTGCCAGCAGTGAAGCGTTGCCAGCGGGAGGGCCCTACAATGAGCAGTTCTTC
>TRBJ2-1|TRBV3-1|few|TRBD1
CASSPRTGEIF
TGTGCCAGCAGCCCCCGGACAGGAGAAATCTTC
>TRBJ2-1|TRBV27|few|NA
CASGAGEQFF
TGTGCCAGCGGGGCGGGTGAGCAGTTCTTC
>TRBJ2-7|TRBV6-2/TRBV6-3|many|NA
CASSYGGRGHEQYF
TGTGCCAGCAGTTACGGCGGCAGGGGACACGAGCAGTACTTC
>TRBJ1-1|TRBV7-9|many|NA
CASSARPNTEAFF
TGTGCCAGCAGCGCCCGACCGAACACTGAAGCTTTCTTT
>TRBJ2-1|TRBV29-1|many|TRBD2
CSVLRWVAGTRSNEQFF
TGCAGCGTTCTTAGGTGGGTAGCGGGAACCCGGAGCAATGAGCAGTTCTTC
>TRBJ1-1|TRBV27|many|NA
CASSTISVGVNTEAFF
TGTGCCAGCAGTACCATTTCGGTTGGGGTGAACACTGAAGCTTTCTTT
>TRBJ2-7|TRBV5-1|many|TRBD2
CASSFTGTSEYYEQYF
TGCGCCAGCAGCTTCACCGGGACTAGCGAGTACTACGAGCAGTACTTC
>TRBJ2-1|TRBV12-3/TRBV12-4|many|TRBD2
CASSFVAGGDSYNEQFF
TGTGCCAGCAGTTTTGTTGCGGGAGGGGACTCATACAATGAGCAGTTCTTC
>TRBJ1-1|TRBV6-1|NA|NA
CASSDGRMNTEAFF
TGTGCCAGCAGTGACGGACGGATGAACACTGAAGCTTTCTTT
>TRBJ2-5|TRBV19|many|NA
CASSIGGGGQETQYF
TGTGCCAGTAGTATTGGCGGAGGAGGGCAAGAGACCCAGTACTTC
>TRBJ1-1|TRBV12-3/TRBV12-4|many|NA
CASGTAQENTEAFF
TGTGCCAGCGGGACCGCCCAGGAAAACACTGAAGCTTTCTTT
>TRBJ2-3|TRBV29-1|NA|NA
CSALDVGSTDTQYF
TGCAGCGCTTTGGACGTTGGTAGCACAGATACGCAGTATTTT
>TRBJ2-7|TRBV7-9|few|NA
CAGGPSPYEQYF
TGTGCCGGGGGCCCTAGCCCCTACGAGCAGTACTTC
>TRBJ2-1|TRBV7-9|many|TRBD1
CASSLGQGASQAVDEQFF
TGTGCCAGCAGCTTAGGACAGGGGGCGAGTCAAGCCGTCGATGAGCAGTTCTTC
>TRBJ2-5|TRBV9|few|NA
CASSVEGGSYKETQYF
TGTGCCAGCAGCGTAGAGGGGGGCAGTTACAAAGAGACCCAGTACTTC
>TRBJ1-1|TRBV9|many|NA
CASSGTVMNTEAFF
TGTGCCAGCAGCGGGACAGTTATGAACACTGAAGCTTTCTTT
>TRBJ1-3|TRBV4-1|NA|NA
CASSQGQGKRPTSETAIYF
TGCGCCAGCAGCCAAGGGCAGGGGAAGCGACCCACCTCCGAAACAGCCATATATTTT
>TRBJ2-5|TRBV3-1|NA|NA
CASSQDSGIKTQYF
TGTGCCAGCAGCCAAGATTCAGGGATAAAGACCCAGTACTTC
>TRBJ2-1|TRBV4-2|few|NA
CASSQPDTEQFF
TGTGCCAGCAGCCAGCCCGATACGGAGCAGTTCTTC
>TRBJ2-3|TRBV5-6|NA|TRBD1
CASSRDRGIHTQYF
TGTGCCAGCAGCCGGGACAGGGGAATCCATACGCAGTATTTT
>TRBJ2-3|TRBV6-5|NA|TRBD2
CASSSSGEHTQYF
TGTGCCAGCAGTTCTAGCGGGGAACATACGCAGTATTTT
>TRBJ2-7|TRBV3-1|NA|NA
CASSQVPRATLSYEQYF
TGTGCCAGCAGCCAAGTACCACGGGCAACCCTCTCCTACGAGCAGTACTTC
>TRBJ1-5|TRBV27|NA|NA
CASKSFITGRSNQPQHF
TGTGCCAGCAAGTCGTTCATCACCGGGAGGAGCAATCAGCCCCAGCATTTT
>TRBJ2-5|TRBV5-6|NA|TRBD2
CASSRTSGRQETQYF
TGTGCCAGCAGTCGGACTAGCGGGAGGCAAGAGACCCAGTACTTC
>TRBJ2-5|TRBV7-9|few|NA
CASSLVEIFTETQYF
TGTGCCAGCAGCTTAGTAGAAATATTCACCGAGACCCAGTACTTC
>TRBJ1-1|TRBV5-1|few|TRBD1
CASSFEGDSEAFF
TGCGCCAGCAGCTTTGAAGGGGACAGTGAAGCTTTCTTT
>TRBJ1-5|TRBV4-3|many|NA
CASSQGVRGSNQPQHF
TGCGCCAGCAGCCAAGGGGTGCGAGGGAGCAATCAGCCCCAGCATTTT
>TRBJ1-2|TRBV2|many|NA
CASSEEQGYGYTF
TGTGCCAGCAGTGAGGAGCAGGGGTATGGCTACACCTTC